This T cell receptor (beta chain) was recorded in a study of blood T cell repertoires in COVID-19. As processed by the authors: Amplification from reference gene primers served as the basis for estimated nucleated cell counts. Sequencing was performed with immunoSEQ multiplex PCR; in TCRdb, only in-frame clones are kept and a portion is missing. The V and J calls and clone size come from that table; D and trimming were worked out from the DNA. The top ten clones hold approximately 8% of a sample with about 480,000 clones, approximately 91% of them seen once. Germline values: CDR1 MNHEY, CDR2 SVGAGI. V gave up 6 bases and J gave up 6 bases, with 11 bases separating them. The CDR3 runs 12 residues. Two negative PCRs, clearance, or symptom resolution were required of recovered Cohort 3 donors.

The TCR originated in a woman in her sixties who had recovered from COVID-19. The sequenced sample was PBMCs or T cells enriched from blood (not recorded which). The gene calls are TRBV6-5 and TRBJ1-1, with a tentative D call TRBD1 (6 bases). The CDR3 DNA is TGTGCCAGCAGACAGGGTCCGGCTGAAGCTTTCTTT. This translates into CASRQGPAEAFF.